These 20 T cell receptor delta chains were all obtained from the same sample, sequenced in a study of γδ T cells in repeated Plasmodium falciparum infection (dated by TCRdb to the early 2020s). Preparation of the library involved multiplex PCR. The sample was run on an Illumina MiSeq. With CATT, TCRdb called clones again from the public reads; duplicate DNA rows were later joined. Recorded for this sample are under 50,000 delta-chain clones; 1.5% to 2% of them occurred a single time. The ten largest make up over 6.5% of the sample. For bulk TCR repertoire analysis, Vgamma9/Vdelta2+ and Vdelta2-negative gammadelta T cell populations were flow-sorted out of peripheral blood mononuclear cells. Input material: gamma-delta T cells from blood. Receptor source: a pool of human donors (malaria-infected and uninfected, not separated).

This clone was seen more than once but under ten times. TCRdb shows a much larger clone's protein in place of this DNA's translation, and the two differ at residue 13, likely through a read error; the protein shown is translated from the DNA. The V call is TRDV1, the J call TRDJ1; 10 positions agree with TRDD3. This CDR3 is 18 amino acids long. CDR1 is TSWWSYY and CDR2 is QGS in the germline V gene. Trimming at V came to 0 bases and at J to 3 bases, leaving 10 bases not matched to a gene. CDR3 residues: CALGELELGDLYADKLIF. The CDR3 nucleotides read TGTGCTCTTGGGGAACTAGAACTGGGGGATTTATACGCCGATAAACTCATCTTT.

The chain carries TRDV1 and TRDJ4, with D possibly being TRDD3 (7 bases). Assignment of the J gene here rests on matching the DNA to germline, because TCRdb gives none. Trimming removed 2 bases at V and 3 bases at J, with 22 bases between. Germline assignment: CDR1 TSWWSYY and CDR2 QGS. The CDR3 has 17 amino acids. The chain's CDR3 is CALGESIPIRGMGPLIF. The DNA of the CDR3 is TGTGCTCTTGGGGAATCGATTCCTATCCGGGGGATGGGACCCCTGATCTTT.

On this clone itself: The translation of this DNA and the TCRdb protein of a much larger clone differ at residue 18, probably owing to a read error; the protein shown here is translated from the DNA. The chain joins TRDV1 to TRDJ1; D is possibly TRDD3 (10 bases). Germline lookup yields CDR1 TSWWSYY and CDR2 QGS. The V and J ends lost 2 bases and 1 base respectively, with 38 bases between them. CDR3 length: 24 residues. CDR3 sequence (DNA): TGTGCTCTTGGGGAATATGGCCTTCCTACGACATTTTTTGGGGGATACACCCCCACCGATAAACTCATCTTT. It yields the protein CALGEYGLPTTFFGGYTPTDKLIF.

This clone was found a few times. This sequence is one base from a far larger clone and is likely a read error. This specimen includes other DNA sequences encoding the same CDR3. The chain couples TRAV29/DV5 to TRDJ1, with 10 nucleotides matching TRDD3. TCRdb records no J gene; here it was assigned by comparing the DNA to germline. The CDR3 spans 17 residues. CDR1 and CDR2 (germline): NSMFDY, ISSIKDK. This CDR3 reads CAATLRIGGYARFKLIF. For the CDR3, the DNA is TGTGCGGCAACGCTTCGTATAGGGGGATACGCGCGGTTTAAACTCATCTTT.

On this clone itself: For this DNA, TCRdb reports the protein of a much larger clone, which diverges at residue 10, most likely from a read error; the protein presented here is translated directly from the DNA. V and J are TRDV1 and TRDJ1; 7 bases line up with TRDD3. Because TCRdb records no J gene, it was assigned here through a match of the DNA to germline. V lost 2 bases and J lost 0; bases outside the gene matches: 33. The germline gives CDR1 TSWWSYY, CDR2 QGS. This CDR3 is 25 amino acids long. The CDR3 here is CALGEVGLHQGDEVRRPLYTDKLIF. The CDR3 nucleotides read TGTGCTCTTGGGGAAGTGGGCCTACACCAGGGGGATGAAGTGAGGAGGCCACTGTACACCGATAAACTCATCTTT.

About this clone: TCRdb's protein for this DNA is that of a much larger clone and differs from the translation at residue 14, likely a read error; the protein shown is the DNA translation. The J segment was not called; the V segment is TRDV1; the table calls TRDD3, which could not be checked here. CDR1 TSWWSYY and CDR2 QGS come from the germline V gene. The CDR3 consists of 16 residues. This CDR3 is CALGAMGGRYTDKPIF. DNA of the CDR3: TGTGCTCTTGGGGCCATGGGGGGGAGGTACACCGATAAACCCATCTTT.

This clone showed up just a few times. This likely traces to a read error, being one base from a far larger clone. The sample carries other DNA sequences with the same CDR3. This rearrangement joins TRDV3 to TRDJ1; 7 positions agree with TRDD3. Germline V gene sequence: CDR1 TVYSNPD, CDR2 GDNSRS (reference sequence). The CDR3 totals 13 residues. V shed 5 bases and J 2 bases; nucleotides not matched to a gene: 8. CDR3 sequence reads: CALLGTSTDKLIF. In nucleotides, the CDR3 is TGTGCCCTACTGGGGACCTCTACCGATAAACTCATCTTT.

For this clone: The protein in TCRdb stems from a much larger clone and differs at residue 5 from this DNA's translation, likely a read error; here the protein is translated from the DNA. The J gene is TRDJ1, the V gene TRDV1, with TRDD3 matching over 11 bases. TCRdb supplies no J gene; here it was assigned by aligning the nucleotide sequence to germline. The length of the CDR3 is 19 residues. The germline V gene encodes CDR1 TSWWSYY and CDR2 QGS. Germline trimming cut 4 bases from V and 3 bases from J; bases unmatched to any gene: 16. The CDR3 DNA follows: TGTGCTCTTGGGGGACACACTTCCCTCTGGGGGATACACGCCGATAAACTCATCTTT. Protein: CALGGHTSLWGIHADKLIF.

The chain recombines TRDV1 with TRDJ1, with D perhaps TRDD3 (5 bases). The J gene comes from matching the DNA to germline here; TCRdb lacks it. Germline V CDR1 and CDR2: TSWWSYY, QGS. Trimming cost V 5 bases and J 4 bases, with 35 bases left between them. This CDR3 region has 21 residues. In nucleotides, the CDR3 is TGTGCTCTTGGGCATTTTCGTTCCCTGGGCGCTGGATTAAAGTGGGGCGATAAACTCATCTTT. Amino acids: CALGHFRSLGAGLKWGDKLIF.

On this clone: A read error is the likely source, as a far larger clone sits one nucleotide away. Different DNA sequences within this sample yield the same CDR3. The chain employs TRDV1 and TRDJ1; possible D gene TRDD3, 5 bases. The CDR3 runs to 16 residues. V dropped 0 bases and J dropped 7 bases, with 18 bases sitting between them. Looked up from germline, CDR1 is TSWWSYY and CDR2 is QGS. In DNA form, the CDR3 reads TGTGCTCTTGGGGAACTGGCCGGTCTACTTGGGGCTAAACTCATCTTT. Encoded protein: CALGELAGLLGAKLIF.

Points on this clone: This is likely an artifact of a read error, given a far larger clone one base away. This sample also contains other DNA sequences that code for the same CDR3. The V gene call reads TRDV1; no J gene was called; whether TRDD3, the table's D call, matches the DNA was not checked. Germline V lookup: CDR1 TSWWSYY, CDR2 QGS. This CDR3 comprises 16 residues. The chain's CDR3 is CALGEEIPSYTDKLIF. The DNA for the CDR3 is TGTGCTCTTGGGGAGGAGATACCCTCGTACACCGATAAACTCATCTTC.

Comments on this clone: The protein held in TCRdb is that of a much larger clone and does not match this DNA's translation at residue 6, likely because of a read error; the protein shown is translated from the DNA. The chain carries TRDV1 and TRDJ1; 7 bases align to TRDD2. No J segment appears in TCRdb, so it was assigned here by matching the sequence to germline. CDR1 is TSWWSYY and CDR2 is QGS in the germline V gene. The CDR3 sequence is 21 residues long. V gave up 2 bases and J gave up 6 bases; unmatched junction bases: 27. CDR3 amino acids: CALGESAFLAGWDHFGNKLIF. Written as DNA, the CDR3 is TGTGCTCTTGGGGAATCAGCCTTCCTGGCCGGCTGGGACCATTTCGGCAATAAACTCATCTTT.

Concerning this clone: A far larger clone is a single base away, which makes a read error likely. Other DNA sequences of this sample code for an identical CDR3. The chain joins TRDV1 to TRDJ1, with TRDD2 matching 9 bases. Since TCRdb gives no J gene, matching the DNA to germline was used here to assign it. The trim removed 2 bases at V and 0 bases at J, leaving 22 bases unmatched. The germline V gene encodes CDR1 TSWWSYY and CDR2 QGS. The length of the CDR3 is 22 residues. The CDR3 bases are TGTGCTCTTGGGGAATTACCTTCCTACATGGGTGGGGGTCACTCATACACCGATAAACTCATCTTT. It yields the protein CALGELPSYMGGGHSYTDKLIF.

Remarks on this clone: TCRdb's listed protein matches a much larger clone and diverges from this DNA's translation at residue 24, likely through a read error; the protein shown comes from the DNA. There is no J gene call, but TRAV14/DV4 is given as the V gene; the table's D call, TRDD3, has no DNA check behind it. The CDR3 extends over 26 amino acids. CDR1 and CDR2 (germline): TSDPSYG, QGSYDQQN (reference sequence). The CDR3 is CAMRGLVSGPLLWGMKPRGNTDKPIF. In DNA, the CDR3 is TGTGCAATGAGAGGCTTGGTGAGTGGCCCCCTACTCTGGGGGATGAAGCCGCGCGGAAATACCGATAAACCCATCTTT.

Relative to its sample, this clone is medium-sized (0.01 to 0.1%). This specimen includes other DNA sequences encoding the same CDR3. This chain connects TRDV1 to TRDJ1, with TRDD3 identical over 10 bases. Germline CDR1 is TSWWSYY and CDR2 is QGS. The trim removed 1 base at V and 0 bases at J, leaving 23 bases unmatched. This CDR3 is 23 amino acids long. CDR3 protein: CALGERYPTGGWGIPPYTDKLIF. DNA for the CDR3: TGTGCTCTTGGGGAACGGTATCCTACAGGAGGGTGGGGGATACCCCCCTACACCGATAAACTCATCTTT.

This clone was observed at least ten times. This sequence joins TRDV1 and TRDJ1, with unresolved D. Between the trimmed V and J ends, which lost 0 bases and 9 bases, there was a span of 17 bases. Per germline, CDR1 TSWWSYY and CDR2 QGS. The CDR3 length is 15 residues. The CDR3 here is CALGELRGSHAELIF. CDR3 sequence (DNA): TGTGCTCTTGGGGAACTAAGAGGATCCCACGCTGAACTCATCTTT.

A few counts support this clone. The likely explanation is a read error, given a far larger clone one base away. Other DNA sequences in the sample encode the same CDR3. The rearrangement links TRDV1 to TRDJ1, with TRDD3 matching over 8 bases. TCRdb leaves out the J gene; it was filled in here by matching the DNA to germline. CDR3 size: 18 residues. Per the germline V gene, CDR1 is TSWWSYY and CDR2 is QGS. For the CDR3, the DNA is TGTGCTCTTGGGGCTCTTCCTTTACTGGGGGTCAACACCGACAAACTCATCTTT. This sequence encodes CALGALPLLGVNTDKLIF.

This clone was detected many times. The CDR3 region is CAFSSICVVYWGIRPDKLIF. In DNA, the CDR3 is TGTGCCTTTAGCTCCATCTGCGTCGTTTACTGGGGGATACGCCCCGATAAACTCATCTTT. The chain is built from TRDV3 and TRDJ1; TRDD3 aligns across 13 bases. The CDR3 is 20 residues long. V dropped 0 bases and J dropped 3; count of bases not matched to a gene: 19. The germline CDR1 and CDR2 sequences are TVYSNPD and GDNSRS (reference sequence).

This clone showed up many times. Translating this DNA gives a protein that differs at residue 15 from the TCRdb one, which belongs to a much larger clone; a read error is likely, and the protein shown is this translation. This rearrangement joins TRDV2 to TRDJ2; 11 nucleotides match TRDD3. The CDR3 extends over 19 amino acids. CDR1 is GEAIGNYY and CDR2 is EKD in the germline V gene. The CDR3 DNA follows: TGTGCCTGTGACACCGTCTGGCTGGGGGATACATCTTTGACAGAACAACTCTTCTTT. Its translation is CACDTVWLGDTSLTEQLFF.

This clone appeared a few times. Other DNA sequences from this sample encode an identical CDR3 as well. This chain joins TRDV1 and TRDJ1; 9 bases fit TRDD3. The J segment lost 1 base and the V segment lost 6 bases, leaving 30 bases of the junction unmatched. Germline V CDR1 and CDR2: TSWWSYY, QGS. The CDR3 extends over 23 amino acids. CDR3 amino acids: CALGATRISPVLGDRFGTDKLIF. The CDR3 DNA sequence: TGTGCTCTTGGCGCGACACGGATTTCCCCCGTATTGGGGGATAGATTTGGCACCGATAAACTCATCTTT.